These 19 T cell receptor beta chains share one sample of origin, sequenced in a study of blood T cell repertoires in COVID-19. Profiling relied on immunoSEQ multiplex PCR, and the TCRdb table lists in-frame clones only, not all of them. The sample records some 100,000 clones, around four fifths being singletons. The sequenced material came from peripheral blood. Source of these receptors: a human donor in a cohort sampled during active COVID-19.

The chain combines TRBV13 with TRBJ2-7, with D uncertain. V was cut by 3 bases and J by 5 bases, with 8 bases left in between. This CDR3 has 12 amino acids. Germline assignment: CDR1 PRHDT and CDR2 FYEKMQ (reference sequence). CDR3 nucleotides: TGTGCCAGCAGCTTGTCTGGCAACGAGCAGTACTTC. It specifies CASSLSGNEQYF.

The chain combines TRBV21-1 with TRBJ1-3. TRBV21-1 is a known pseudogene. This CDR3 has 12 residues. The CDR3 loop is CASSKGVDTIYF. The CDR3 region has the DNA TGTGCCAGCAGCAAAGGCGTGGACACCATATATTTT.

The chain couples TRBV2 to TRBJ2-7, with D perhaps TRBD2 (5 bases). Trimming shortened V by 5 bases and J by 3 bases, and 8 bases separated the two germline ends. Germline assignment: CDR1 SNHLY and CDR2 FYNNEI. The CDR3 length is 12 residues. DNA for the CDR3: TGTGCCAGCAGTCCAACTAGCTACGAGCAGTACTTC. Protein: CASSPTSYEQYF.

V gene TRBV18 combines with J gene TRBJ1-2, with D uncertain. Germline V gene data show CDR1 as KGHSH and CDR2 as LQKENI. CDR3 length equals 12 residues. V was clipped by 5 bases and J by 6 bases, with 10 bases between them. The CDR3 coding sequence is TGTGCCAGCTCATTTTCAGTGGATGGCTACACCTTC. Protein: CASSFSVDGYTF.

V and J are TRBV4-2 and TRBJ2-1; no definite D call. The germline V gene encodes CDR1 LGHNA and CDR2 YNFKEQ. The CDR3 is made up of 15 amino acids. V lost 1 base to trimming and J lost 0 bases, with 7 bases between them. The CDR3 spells CASSQGSSSYNEQFF. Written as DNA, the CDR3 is TGTGCCAGCAGCCAAGGATCGAGCTCCTACAATGAGCAGTTCTTC.

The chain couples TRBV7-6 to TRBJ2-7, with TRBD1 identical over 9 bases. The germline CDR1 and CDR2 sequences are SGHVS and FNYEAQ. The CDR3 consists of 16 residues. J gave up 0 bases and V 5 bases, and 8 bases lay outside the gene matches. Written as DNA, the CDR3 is TGTGCCAGCAGCCTAACAGGGGGCCTTAGCTCCTACGAGCAGTACTTC. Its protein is CASSLTGGLSSYEQYF.

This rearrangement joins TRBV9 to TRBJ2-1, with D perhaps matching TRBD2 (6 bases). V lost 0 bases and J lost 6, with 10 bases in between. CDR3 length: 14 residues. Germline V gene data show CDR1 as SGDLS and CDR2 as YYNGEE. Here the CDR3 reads CASSVVGGSNEQFF. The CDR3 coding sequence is TGTGCCAGCAGCGTAGTTGGGGGGTCCAATGAGCAGTTCTTC.

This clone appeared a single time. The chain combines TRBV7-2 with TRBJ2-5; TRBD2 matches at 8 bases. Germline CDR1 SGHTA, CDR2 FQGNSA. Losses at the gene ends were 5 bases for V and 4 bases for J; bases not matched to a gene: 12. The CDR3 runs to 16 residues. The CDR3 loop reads CASSPSTGLAGETQYF. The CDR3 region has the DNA TGTGCCAGCAGCCCCAGCACAGGACTAGCAGGAGAGACCCAGTACTTC.

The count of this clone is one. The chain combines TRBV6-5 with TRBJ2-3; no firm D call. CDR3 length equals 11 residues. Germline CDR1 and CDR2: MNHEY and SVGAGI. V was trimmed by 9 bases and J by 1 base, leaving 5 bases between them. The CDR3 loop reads CASRGTDTQYF. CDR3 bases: TGTGCCAGTCGTGGCACAGATACGCAGTATTTT.

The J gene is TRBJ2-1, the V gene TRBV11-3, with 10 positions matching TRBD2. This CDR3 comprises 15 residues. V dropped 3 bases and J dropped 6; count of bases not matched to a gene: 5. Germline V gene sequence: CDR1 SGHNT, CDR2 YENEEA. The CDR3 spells CASSFTLAGVNEQFF. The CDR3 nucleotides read TGTGCCAGCAGCTTCACGCTAGCGGGAGTCAATGAGCAGTTCTTC.

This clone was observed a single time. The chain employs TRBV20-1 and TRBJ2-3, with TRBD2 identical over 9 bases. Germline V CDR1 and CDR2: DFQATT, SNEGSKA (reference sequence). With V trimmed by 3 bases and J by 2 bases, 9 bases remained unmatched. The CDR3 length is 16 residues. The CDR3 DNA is TGCAGTGCTAGTTTGCCGACTAGCGGATACACAGATACGCAGTATTTT. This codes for CSASLPTSGYTDTQYF.

The CDR3 region is CSVEGDTNEKLFF. The CDR3 nucleotides read TGCAGCGTTGAGGGGGACACCAATGAAAAACTGTTTTTT. The chain is built from TRBV29-1 and TRBJ1-4, with D possibly being TRBD1 (6 bases). V lost 3 bases to trimming and J lost 5 bases, with 10 bases between them. The CDR3 is made up of 13 amino acids. Germline lookup yields CDR1 SQVTM and CDR2 ANQGSEA. The whole variable domain, remainder taken from reference TRBV29-1 and TRBJ1-4, is SAVISQKPSRDICQRGTSLTIQCQVDSQVTMMFWYRQQPGQSLTLIATANQGSEATYESGFVIDKFPISRPNLTFSTLTVSNMSPEDSSIYLCSVEGDTNEKLFFGSGTQLSVL.

CDR3 nucleotide sequence: TGTGCCACCCTGCGGGGTCCCTACGAGCAGTACTTC. This encodes CATLRGPYEQYF. The chain has TRBV28 and TRBJ2-7; D might be TRBD2 (6 bases). From germline, CDR1 is MDHEN and CDR2 SYDVKM. The CDR3 runs to 12 residues. V was clipped by 10 bases and J by 2 bases, with 12 bases between them. The full variable domain, completed using reference TRBV28 and TRBJ2-7, is DVKVTQSSRYLVKRTGEKVFLECVQDMDHENMFWYRQDPGLGLRLIYFSYDVKMKEKGDIPEGYSVSREKKERFSLILESASTNQTSMYLCATLRGPYEQYFGPGTRLTVT.

The CDR3 reads CASSLREGSNYGYTF. CDR3 DNA: TGTGCCAGCAGTTTACGGGAGGGTTCTAACTATGGCTACACCTTC. The chain carries TRBV28 and TRBJ1-2; D remains unclear. The V end was cut by 2 bases, the J end by 0 bases, with 10 bases between. Germline V lookup: CDR1 MDHEN, CDR2 SYDVKM. The CDR3 is 15 amino acids.

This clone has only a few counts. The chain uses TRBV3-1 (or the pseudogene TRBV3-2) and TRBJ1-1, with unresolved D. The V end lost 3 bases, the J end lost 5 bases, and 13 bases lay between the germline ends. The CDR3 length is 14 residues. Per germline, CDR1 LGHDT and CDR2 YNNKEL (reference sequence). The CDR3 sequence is CASSQRAVITEAFF. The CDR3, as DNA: TGTGCCAGCAGCCAGAGGGCCGTAATAACTGAAGCTTTCTTT.

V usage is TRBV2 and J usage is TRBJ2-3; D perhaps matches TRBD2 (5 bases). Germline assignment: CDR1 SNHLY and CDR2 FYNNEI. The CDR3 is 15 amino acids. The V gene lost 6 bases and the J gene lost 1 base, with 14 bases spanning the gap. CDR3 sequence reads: CASRYLASRTDTQYF. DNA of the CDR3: TGTGCCAGCAGATACTTAGCGTCCCGCACAGATACGCAGTATTTT.

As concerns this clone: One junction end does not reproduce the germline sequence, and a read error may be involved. DNA for the CDR3: TGTGCCACCAGCGGAGAAATGGGAGGTGGTAATGAGCAGTTCTTC. Translated: CATSGEMGGGNEQFF. The gene calls are TRBV15 and TRBJ2-1, with D possibly being TRBD2 (6 bases). Germline CDR1 reads LNHNV; CDR2 reads YYDKDF (reference sequence). The CDR3 contains 15 residues.

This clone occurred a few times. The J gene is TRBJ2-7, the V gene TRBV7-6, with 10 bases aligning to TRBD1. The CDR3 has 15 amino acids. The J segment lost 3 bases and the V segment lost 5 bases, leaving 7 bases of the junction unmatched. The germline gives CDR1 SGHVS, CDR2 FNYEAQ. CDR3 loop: CASSLRTGGFYEQYF. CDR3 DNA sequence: TGTGCCAGCAGCCTGCGGACAGGGGGTTTCTACGAGCAGTACTTC.

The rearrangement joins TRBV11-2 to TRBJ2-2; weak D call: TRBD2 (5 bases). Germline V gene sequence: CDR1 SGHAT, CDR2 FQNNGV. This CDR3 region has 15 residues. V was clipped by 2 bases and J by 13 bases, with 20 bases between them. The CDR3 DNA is TGTGCCAGCAGCTTATTTCGTTCGGGGAAGGACGGGCTGTTTTTT. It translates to CASSLFRSGKDGLFF.